Presented here are 6 T cell receptor beta chains from one specimen sequenced in a study of blood T cell repertoires in COVID-19. Using immunoSEQ multiplex PCR, the repertoire was profiled, and TCRdb retains in-frame clones only, with some absent. The sample has about 490,000 clones; 70% to 90% are singletons. The source material was peripheral blood. These receptors all stem from a human donor in a cohort sampled during active COVID-19.

The chain joins TRBV4-3 to TRBJ2-1; 10 nucleotides match TRBD2. The V and J ends lost 3 bases and 7 bases, in that order; junction bases with no gene match: 9. The CDR3 covers 16 residues. Germline values: CDR1 LGHNA, CDR2 YSLEER. The CDR3 here is CASSHGLAAFENEQFF. The CDR3 DNA sequence: TGCGCCAGCAGCCATGGACTAGCGGCCTTTGAGAATGAGCAGTTCTTC.

The chain has TRBV28 and TRBJ1-2; D unresolved. CDR1 MDHEN and CDR2 SYDVKM come from the germline V gene. The CDR3 totals 13 residues. Trimming took 2 bases from V and 8 from J, leaving 12 bases between them. CDR3 loop: CASSLPPPRGYTF. The CDR3 DNA sequence: TGTGCCAGCAGTTTACCTCCACCTCGGGGCTACACCTTC.

In its sample, this clone was seen a few times. J is TRBJ2-6 and V is TRBV3-1 (or the pseudogene TRBV3-2); D not resolved. Germline assignment: CDR1 LGHDT and CDR2 YNNKEL (reference sequence). The CDR3 length is 13 residues. The V gene lost 1 base and the J gene lost 13 bases, with 11 bases spanning the gap. The CDR3 DNA is TGTGCCAGCAGCCAAGGTAATCTGCGAGTCCTGACTTTC. Protein sequence: CASSQGNLRVLTF.

The chain links TRBV15 to TRBJ2-1; tentatively, D is TRBD2 (6 bases). CDR1 and CDR2 (germline): LNHNV, YYDKDF (reference sequence). Trimming took off 5 bases at V and 3 bases at J, with 17 bases between the two ends. This CDR3 spans 16 amino acids. The CDR3: CATSPPRAGSYNEQFF. CDR3 nucleotide sequence: TGTGCCACCAGCCCGCCGAGGGCGGGAAGCTACAATGAGCAGTTCTTC.

The rearrangement uses TRBV19 and TRBJ2-7; D may be TRBD1 (6 bases). Per germline, CDR1 LNHDA and CDR2 SQIVND (reference sequence). Trimming shortened V by 5 bases and J by 0 bases, and 14 bases separated the two germline ends. This CDR3 is built from 15 residues. The CDR3 DNA reads as TGTGCCAGTAGTCTTGAAAGGGGGAACTCCTACGAGCAGTACTTC. As protein: CASSLERGNSYEQYF.

V gene TRBV30 combines with J gene TRBJ1-2; D not resolved. Germline CDR1 reads GTSNPN; CDR2 reads SVGIG (reference sequence). The CDR3 is made up of 14 amino acids. V was cut by 1 base and J by 4 bases, with 13 bases left in between. The CDR3 region has the DNA TGTGCCTGGAGTGACGTGGGCGCGGGCTATGGCTACACCTTC. This sequence encodes CAWSDVGAGYGYTF.